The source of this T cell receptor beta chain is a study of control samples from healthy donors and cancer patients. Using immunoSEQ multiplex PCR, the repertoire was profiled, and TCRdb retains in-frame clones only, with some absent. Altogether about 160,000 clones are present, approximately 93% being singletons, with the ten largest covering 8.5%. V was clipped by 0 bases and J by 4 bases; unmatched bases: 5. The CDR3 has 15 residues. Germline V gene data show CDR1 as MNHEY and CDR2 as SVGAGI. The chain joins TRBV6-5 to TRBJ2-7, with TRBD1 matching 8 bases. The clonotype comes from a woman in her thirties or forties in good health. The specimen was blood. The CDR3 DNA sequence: TGTGCCAGCAGTTACTCGAGCAGGGGGCTTTACGAGCAGTACTTC. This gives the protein CASSYSSRGLYEQYF.